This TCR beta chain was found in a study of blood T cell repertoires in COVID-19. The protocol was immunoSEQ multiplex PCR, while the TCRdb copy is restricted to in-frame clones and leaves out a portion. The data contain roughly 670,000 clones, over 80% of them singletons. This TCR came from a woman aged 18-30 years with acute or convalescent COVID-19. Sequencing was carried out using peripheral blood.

The CDR3 nucleotides are TGTGCCAGCAGTGAAGGGCCATTGGCCGGGGAGCTGTTTTTT. It encodes CASSEGPLAGELFF. V usage is TRBV6-1 and J usage is TRBJ2-2, with unresolved D. CDR3 length equals 14 residues. Per the germline V gene, CDR1 is MNHNS and CDR2 is SASEGT. Trimming shortened V by 1 base and J by 6 bases, and 9 bases separated the two germline ends.